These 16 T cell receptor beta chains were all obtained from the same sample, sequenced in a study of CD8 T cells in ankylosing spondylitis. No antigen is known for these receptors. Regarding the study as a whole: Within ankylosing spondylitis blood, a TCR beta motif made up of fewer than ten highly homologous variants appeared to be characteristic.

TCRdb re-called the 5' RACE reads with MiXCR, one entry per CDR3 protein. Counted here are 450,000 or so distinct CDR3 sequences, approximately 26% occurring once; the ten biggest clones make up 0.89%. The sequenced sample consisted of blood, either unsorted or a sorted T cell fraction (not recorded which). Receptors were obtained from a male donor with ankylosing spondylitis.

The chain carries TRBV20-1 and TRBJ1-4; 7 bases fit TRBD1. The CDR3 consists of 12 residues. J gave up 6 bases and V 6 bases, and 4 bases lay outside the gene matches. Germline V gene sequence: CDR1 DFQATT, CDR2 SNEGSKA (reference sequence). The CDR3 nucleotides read TGCAGTGCGGGGACAGATTATGAAAAACTGTTTTTT. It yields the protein CSAGTDYEKLFF.

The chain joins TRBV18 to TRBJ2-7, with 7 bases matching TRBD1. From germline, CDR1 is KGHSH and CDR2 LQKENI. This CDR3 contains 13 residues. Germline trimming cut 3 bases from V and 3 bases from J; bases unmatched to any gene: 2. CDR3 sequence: CASSPYRGYEQYV. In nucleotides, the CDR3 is TGTGCCAGCTCACCCTACAGGGGCTACGAGCAGTACGTC.

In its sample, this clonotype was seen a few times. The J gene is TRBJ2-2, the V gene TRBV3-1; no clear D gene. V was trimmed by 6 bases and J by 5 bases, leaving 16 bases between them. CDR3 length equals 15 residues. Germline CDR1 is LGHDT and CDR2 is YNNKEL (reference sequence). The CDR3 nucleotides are TGTGCCAGCAGTCTCGACGGAATCGGGACCGGGGAGCTGTTTTTT. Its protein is CASSLDGIGTGELFF.

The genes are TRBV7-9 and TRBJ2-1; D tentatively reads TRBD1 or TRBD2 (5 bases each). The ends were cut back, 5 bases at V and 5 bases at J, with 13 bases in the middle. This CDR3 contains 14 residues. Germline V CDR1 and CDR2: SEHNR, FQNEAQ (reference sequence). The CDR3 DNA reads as TGTGCCAGCAGCCCATCCGGGGCAGACAATGAGCAGTTCTTC. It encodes CASSPSGADNEQFF.

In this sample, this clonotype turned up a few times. This chain's CDR3 is CASSLYVGKNTEAFF. CDR3 DNA sequence: TGTGCCAGCAGTTTATATGTGGGGAAGAACACTGAAGCTTTCTTT. The chain employs TRBV12-3 or TRBV12-4 and TRBJ1-1; no definite D call. The V end was cut by 2 bases, the J end by 1 base, with 11 bases between. This CDR3 comprises 15 residues.

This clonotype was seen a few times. The CDR3 region has the DNA TGTGCCAGCAGTGACTTTTGGGCTAGCGGGAGTCCCGAGCAGTACTTC. Amino acids: CASSDFWASGSPEQYF. This chain links TRBV25-1 with TRBJ2-7; 10 bases fit TRBD2. Trimming removed 3 bases from V and 6 bases from J; junction bases left unmatched: 11. Germline values: CDR1 MGHDK, CDR2 SYGVNS. The CDR3 spans 16 residues.

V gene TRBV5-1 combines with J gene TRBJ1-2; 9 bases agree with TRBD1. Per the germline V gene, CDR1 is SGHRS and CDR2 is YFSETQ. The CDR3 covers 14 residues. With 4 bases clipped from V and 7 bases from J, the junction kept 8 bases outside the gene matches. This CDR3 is CASSVQGASGGYTF. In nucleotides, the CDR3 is TGCGCCAGCAGCGTACAGGGGGCAAGTGGTGGCTACACCTTC.

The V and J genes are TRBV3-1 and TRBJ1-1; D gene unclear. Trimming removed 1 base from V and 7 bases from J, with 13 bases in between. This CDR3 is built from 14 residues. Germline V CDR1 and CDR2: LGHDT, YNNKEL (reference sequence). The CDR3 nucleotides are TGTGCCAGCAGCCAAGCCGGACGGCCTTATGAAGCTTTCTTT. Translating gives CASSQAGRPYEAFF. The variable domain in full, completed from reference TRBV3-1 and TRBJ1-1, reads DTAVSQTPKYLVTQMGNDKSIKCEQNLGHDTMYWYKQDSKKFLKIMFSYNNKELIINETVPNRFSPKSPDKAHLNLHINSLELGDSAVYFCASSQAGRPYEAFFGQGTRLTVV.

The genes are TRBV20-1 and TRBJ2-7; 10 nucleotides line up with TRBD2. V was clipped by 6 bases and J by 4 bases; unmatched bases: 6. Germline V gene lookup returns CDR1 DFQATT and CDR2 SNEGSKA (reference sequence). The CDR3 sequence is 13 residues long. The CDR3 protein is CSAASSGSYEQYF. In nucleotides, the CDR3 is TGCAGTGCGGCTTCTAGCGGGAGTTACGAGCAGTACTTC.

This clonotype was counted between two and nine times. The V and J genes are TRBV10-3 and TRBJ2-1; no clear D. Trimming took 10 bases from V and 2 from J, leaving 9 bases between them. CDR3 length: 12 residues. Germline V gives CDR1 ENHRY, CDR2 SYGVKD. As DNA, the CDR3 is TGTGCCACCGGTGGGGCCTACAATGAGCAGTTCTTC. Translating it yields CATGGAYNEQFF.

Here the CDR3 DNA reads TGTGCCAGCAGCTTGGACGGGAGGGCCTCCAATGAGCAGTTCTTC. This sequence encodes CASSLDGRASNEQFF. The V call is TRBV5-5, the J call TRBJ2-1; 8 bases are a match to TRBD2. CDR1 SGHKS and CDR2 YYEKEE come from the germline V gene (reference sequence). Trimming took 0 bases from V and 6 from J; bases not matched to a gene: 5. This CDR3 region has 15 residues.

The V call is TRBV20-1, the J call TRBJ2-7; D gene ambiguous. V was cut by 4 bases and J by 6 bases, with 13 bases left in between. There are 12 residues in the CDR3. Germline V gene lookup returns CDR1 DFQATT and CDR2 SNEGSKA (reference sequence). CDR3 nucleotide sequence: TGCAGTGCTACCCCGACATCAACCGAGCAGTACGTC. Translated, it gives CSATPTSTEQYV.

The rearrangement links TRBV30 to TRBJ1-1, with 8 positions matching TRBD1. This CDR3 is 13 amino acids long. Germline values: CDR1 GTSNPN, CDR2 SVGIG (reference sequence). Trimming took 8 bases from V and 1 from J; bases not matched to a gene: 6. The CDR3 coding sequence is TGTGCCCAAGCAGGGGGCCCGAACACTGAAGCTTTCTTT. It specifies CAQAGGPNTEAFF.

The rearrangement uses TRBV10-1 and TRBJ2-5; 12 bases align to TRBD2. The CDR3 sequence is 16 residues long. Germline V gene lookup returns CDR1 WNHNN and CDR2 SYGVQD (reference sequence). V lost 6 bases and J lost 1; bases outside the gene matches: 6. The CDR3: CASSDLAGGSQETQYF. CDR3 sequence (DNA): TGCGCCAGCAGCGATCTAGCGGGGGGGAGCCAAGAGACCCAGTACTTC.

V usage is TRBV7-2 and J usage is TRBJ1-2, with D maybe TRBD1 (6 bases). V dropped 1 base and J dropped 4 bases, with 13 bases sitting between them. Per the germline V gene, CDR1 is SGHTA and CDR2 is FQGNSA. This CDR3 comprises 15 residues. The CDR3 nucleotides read TGTGCCAGCAGCTTAGACGGGGGGCGCGTCTATGGCTACACCTTC. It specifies CASSLDGGRVYGYTF.

The CDR3 nucleotides are TGCAGTCTGATCAGAACAACTAATGAAAAACTGTTTTTT. Translated, it gives CSLIRTTNEKLFF. The genes are TRBV20-1 and TRBJ1-4, with unresolved D. The CDR3 sequence is 13 residues long. CDR1 and CDR2 from the germline V gene are DFQATT and SNEGSKA (reference sequence). Trimming cost V 8 bases and J 0 bases, with 10 bases left between them.